These 18 T cell receptor beta chains share one sample of origin, sequenced in a study of T-cell memory formation after mild COVID-19. TCRdb recomputed calls from the 5' RACE reads with MiXCR, one row per CDR3 protein. There are hundreds of thousands of distinct CDR3 sequences in the sample; about 20% occur only once, and approximately 8.4% lies in the top ten. Sample: PBMCs or a T cell subset sorted from them (not recorded which). Receptor source: an adult woman who had mild COVID-19 (a few samples of this study predate the infection). Cell type and time point are not known.

The J gene is TRBJ2-3, the V gene TRBV12-3 or TRBV12-4; D assignment may be TRBD1 or TRBD2 (5 bases each). V lost 3 bases and J 2 bases, leaving 12 bases between the germline ends. CDR3 size: 15 residues. CDR3 region: CASSLRAGFTDTQYF. The CDR3 DNA is TGTGCCAGCAGTTTGAGGGCAGGGTTCACAGATACGCAGTATTTT.

The J gene is TRBJ1-2, the V gene TRBV20-1; a possible D gene is TRBD1 (5 bases). CDR1 and CDR2 from the germline V gene are DFQATT and SNEGSKA (reference sequence). The CDR3 runs to 13 residues. V lost 3 bases to trimming and J lost 5 bases, with 13 bases between them. As DNA, the CDR3 is TGCAGTGCTAGCTCCCAGGGCCGATATGGCTACACCTTC. This translates into CSASSQGRYGYTF.

The chain employs TRBV3-1 and TRBJ2-4; 7 bases are shared with TRBD2. Germline CDR1 is LGHDT and CDR2 is YNNKEL (reference sequence). The CDR3 has 15 amino acids. V was clipped by 0 bases and J by 7 bases; unmatched bases: 6. CDR3 region: CASSQEWTGGNIQYF. The CDR3 DNA reads TGTGCCAGCAGCCAAGAGTGGACCGGGGGGAACATTCAGTACTTC.

This clonotype appeared a few times. CDR3 DNA: TGTGCCAGCAGTTTGAAAGGGGGAGCGGGAGACAGGACGCAGTATTTT. Encoded protein: CASSLKGGAGDRTQYF. The chain has TRBV12-3 or TRBV12-4 and TRBJ2-3; TRBD2 aligns across 8 bases. Trimming removed 3 bases from V and 9 bases from J; junction bases left unmatched: 14. The CDR3 runs 16 residues.

The V gene is TRBV6-5, the J gene TRBJ1-2; a weak D match, TRBD1 (6 bases). CDR1 is MNHEY and CDR2 is SVGAGI in the germline V gene. The V end lost 6 bases, the J end lost 4 bases, and 15 bases lay between the germline ends. This CDR3 is 14 amino acids long. The DNA for the CDR3 is TGTGCCAGCAGAAAACACAGGGAGCCCTATGGCTACACCTTC. Its translation: CASRKHREPYGYTF.

The chain carries TRBV6-5 and TRBJ1-1; D is uncertain. Germline CDR1 MNHEY, CDR2 SVGAGI. The CDR3 is 13 amino acids. Trimming pared 8 bases from V and 5 bases from J, leaving 15 bases between. The CDR3 DNA sequence: TGTGCCAGCTTTTCGACCCGAGGTACTGAAGCTTTCTTT. The encoded protein is CASFSTRGTEAFF.

This clonotype was counted between two and nine times. The gene calls are TRBV7-9 and TRBJ2-3, with D perhaps matching TRBD1 or TRBD2 (5 bases each). CDR1 is SEHNR, CDR2 FQNEAQ, per germline (reference sequence). The CDR3 is made up of 15 amino acids. Trimming pared 5 bases from V and 0 bases from J, leaving 12 bases between. The CDR3 coding sequence is TGTGCCAGCAGCCGGGACGTCGCTAGCACAGATACGCAGTATTTT. Residues: CASSRDVASTDTQYF.

V and J are TRBV18 and TRBJ2-3; 10 bases map to TRBD1. Germline assignment: CDR1 KGHSH and CDR2 LQKENI. Trimming removed 3 bases from V and 1 base from J; junction bases left unmatched: 4. The CDR3 is 16 residues long. DNA of the CDR3: TGTGCCAGCTCACCTGCCGGGACAGGGGGCACAGATACGCAGTATTTT. Encoded protein: CASSPAGTGGTDTQYF.

The gene calls are TRBV6-4 and TRBJ2-3; TRBD1 agrees at 10 bases. This CDR3 has 15 residues. Trimming at V came to 2 bases and at J to 3 bases, leaving 2 bases not matched to a gene. Looked up from germline, CDR1 is MRHNA and CDR2 is SNTAGT. CDR3 nucleotide sequence: TGTGCCAGCAGTGACGTGGGACAGGGGACAGATACGCAGTATTTT. Its translation: CASSDVGQGTDTQYF.

The chain has TRBV19 and TRBJ2-1, with D unclear. Trimming pared 4 bases from V and 9 bases from J, leaving 10 bases between. The CDR3 covers 12 residues. CDR1 and CDR2 (germline): LNHDA, SQIVND (reference sequence). The CDR3 region is CASSTPLGEQFF. CDR3 nucleotides: TGTGCCAGTAGTACCCCGTTAGGTGAGCAGTTCTTC.

The chain combines TRBV27 with TRBJ1-2; 7 bases match TRBD1. The CDR3 is made up of 14 amino acids. Per germline, CDR1 MNHEY and CDR2 SMNVEV (reference sequence). The trim removed 8 bases at V and 4 bases at J, leaving 10 bases unmatched. DNA for the CDR3: TGTGCCAGCTGGCGGGGCAGGGGGGGCTATGGCTACACCTTC. Protein sequence: CASWRGRGGYGYTF.

The chain couples TRBV24-1 to TRBJ1-1; the match to TRBD1 covers 7 bases. The germline CDR1 and CDR2 sequences are KGHDR and SFDVKD. The CDR3 covers 15 residues. The V segment lost 7 bases and the J segment 1 base; nucleotides outside the gene matches: 8. The chain's CDR3 is CATRESGTENTEAFF. The CDR3 DNA reads TGTGCCACCAGGGAGTCCGGGACAGAGAACACTGAAGCTTTCTTT.

The chain joins TRBV11-3 to TRBJ2-7, with D perhaps assigned TRBD1 or TRBD2 (5 bases each). CDR1 is SGHNT and CDR2 is YENEEA in the germline V gene. The V gene lost 5 bases and the J gene lost 3 bases, with 23 bases spanning the gap. The CDR3 is 17 residues long. In DNA, the CDR3 is TGTGCCAGCAGCCCCCAGCGGATCCCAGGGAGCCACTACGAGCAGTACTTC. Encoded protein: CASSPQRIPGSHYEQYF.

The chain recombines TRBV6-2 or TRBV6-3 with TRBJ1-2; maybe TRBD1 (5 bases). CDR3 length: 13 amino acids. Germline V gene lookup returns CDR1 MNHEY and CDR2 SVGEGT. Trimming took off 8 bases at V and 3 bases at J, with 13 bases between the two ends. The CDR3 loop is CASARGYDYGYTF. The CDR3 nucleotides are TGTGCCAGCGCAAGGGGTTATGACTATGGCTACACCTTC.

This clonotype was detected a few times. This chain uses TRBV24-1 with TRBJ2-5; 10 nucleotides line up with TRBD2. J lost 1 base, V lost 2 bases, and 6 bases had no gene match. In germline, CDR1 is KGHDR, CDR2 SFDVKD. The CDR3 has 17 residues. CDR3 coding DNA: TGTGCCACCAGTGATTCCTGGACTAGCGGTATCCAAGAGACCCAGTACTTC. Amino acids: CATSDSWTSGIQETQYF.

J is TRBJ2-1 and V is TRBV6-4; the D gene is possibly TRBD2 (6 bases). Looked up from germline, CDR1 is MRHNA and CDR2 is SNTAGT. There are 12 residues in the CDR3. The V and J ends lost 1 base and 15 bases respectively, with 13 bases between them. As DNA, the CDR3 is TGTGCCAGCAGTGACTTCGGGGGAGGACGGTTCTTC. It specifies CASSDFGGGRFF.

The chain couples TRBV6-5 to TRBJ2-1; TRBD2 agrees at 8 bases. V trimming: 6 bases; J trimming: 4 bases; junction bases outside the gene matches: 8. Germline loops: CDR1 MNHEY, CDR2 SVGAGI. This CDR3 is built from 15 residues. CDR3 sequence: CASRVIAGPYNEQFF. CDR3 coding DNA: TGTGCCAGCAGGGTGATAGCGGGGCCTTACAATGAGCAGTTCTTC.

This clonotype was found a few times. This rearrangement joins TRBV7-2 to TRBJ2-4; possibly TRBD1 for D (5 bases). The CDR3 extends over 13 amino acids. Trimming left V 6 bases short and J 0 bases short, with 6 bases between. Germline assignment: CDR1 SGHTA and CDR2 FQGNSA. CDR3: CASRDRAKNIQYF. The CDR3 DNA is TGTGCCAGCAGAGACAGAGCCAAAAACATTCAGTACTTC.